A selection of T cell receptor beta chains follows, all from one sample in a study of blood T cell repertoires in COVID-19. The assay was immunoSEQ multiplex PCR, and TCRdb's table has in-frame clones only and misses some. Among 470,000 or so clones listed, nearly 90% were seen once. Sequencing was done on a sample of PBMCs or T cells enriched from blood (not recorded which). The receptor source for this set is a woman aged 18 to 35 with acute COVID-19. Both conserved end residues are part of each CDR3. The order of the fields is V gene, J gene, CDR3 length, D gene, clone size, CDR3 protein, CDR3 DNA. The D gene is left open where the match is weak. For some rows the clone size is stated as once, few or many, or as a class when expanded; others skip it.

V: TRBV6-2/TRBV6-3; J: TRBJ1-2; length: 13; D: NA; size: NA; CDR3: CASSYSRATPNTF; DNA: TGTGCCAGCAGTTACTCGAGAGCTACCCCAAACACCTTC
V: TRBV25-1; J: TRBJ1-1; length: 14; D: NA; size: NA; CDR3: CASRASGMNTEAFF; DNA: TGTGCCAGCAGAGCGTCCGGGATGAACACTGAAGCTTTCTTT
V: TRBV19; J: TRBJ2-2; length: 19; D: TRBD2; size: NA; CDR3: CASSMGLAGGQLGTGELFF; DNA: TGTGCCAGTAGTATGGGACTAGCGGGAGGCCAACTGGGGACCGGGGAGCTGTTTTTT
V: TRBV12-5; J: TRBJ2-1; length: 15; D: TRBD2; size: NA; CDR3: CASGFVTSGIGEQFF; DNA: TGTGCTAGTGGTTTCGTGACTAGCGGGATCGGGGAGCAGTTCTTC
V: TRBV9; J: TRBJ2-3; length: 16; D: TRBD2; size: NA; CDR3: CASSVAGGESTDTQYF; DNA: TGTGCCAGCAGCGTAGCGGGGGGGGAGAGCACAGATACGCAGTATTTT
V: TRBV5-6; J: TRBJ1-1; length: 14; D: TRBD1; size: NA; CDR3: CASSFRQGLPEAFF; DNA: TGTGCCAGCAGCTTTAGACAGGGACTTCCTGAAGCTTTCTTT
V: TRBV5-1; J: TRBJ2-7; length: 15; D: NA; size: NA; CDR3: CASSLGGTATYEQYF; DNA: TGCGCCAGCAGCCTGGGGGGGACAGCCACCTACGAGCAGTACTTC
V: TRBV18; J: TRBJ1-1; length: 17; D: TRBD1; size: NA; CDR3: CASSPRTGVSLNTEAFF; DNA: TGTGCCAGCTCACCTCGGACAGGGGTTTCATTGAACACTGAAGCTTTCTTT
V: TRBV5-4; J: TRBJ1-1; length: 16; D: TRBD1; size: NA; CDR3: CASNLDPGQGNTEAFF; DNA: TGTGCCAGCAATTTGGACCCTGGACAGGGGAACACTGAAGCTTTCTTT
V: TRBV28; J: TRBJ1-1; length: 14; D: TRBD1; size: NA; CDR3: CAAGRQGERTEAFF; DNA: TGTGCCGCTGGGCGGCAGGGGGAGCGGACTGAAGCTTTCTTT
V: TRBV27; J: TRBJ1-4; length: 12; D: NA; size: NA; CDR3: CASSLRGEKLFF; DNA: TGTGCCAGCAGTTTAAGGGGTGAAAAACTGTTTTTT
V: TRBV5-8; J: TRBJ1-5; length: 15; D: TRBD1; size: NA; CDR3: CASSPGQGVHQPQHF; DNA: TGTGCCAGCAGCCCGGGACAGGGGGTTCATCAGCCCCAGCATTTT
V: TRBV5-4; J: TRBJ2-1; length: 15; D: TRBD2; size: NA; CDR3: CASSPTSGPLDEQFF; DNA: TGTGCCAGCAGCCCTACTAGCGGTCCCCTCGATGAGCAGTTCTTC
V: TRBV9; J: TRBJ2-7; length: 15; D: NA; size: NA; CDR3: CASSLRQDHSYEQYF; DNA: TGTGCCAGCAGTCTACGACAGGACCACTCCTACGAGCAGTACTTC
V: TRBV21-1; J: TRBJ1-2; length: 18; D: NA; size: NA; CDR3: CASSKAGGGDIRGYGYTF; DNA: TGTGCCAGCAGCAAAGCGGGCGGGGGGGATATACGCGGATATGGCTACACCTTC
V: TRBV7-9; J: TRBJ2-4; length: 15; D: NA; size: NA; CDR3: CASSFWSLAKNIQYF; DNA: TGTGCCAGCAGCTTTTGGTCACTAGCCAAAAACATTCAGTACTTC
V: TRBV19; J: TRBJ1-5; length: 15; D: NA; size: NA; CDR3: CASSAPVGGAQPQHF; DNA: TGTGCCAGTAGTGCCCCCGTGGGAGGGGCACAGCCCCAGCATTTT
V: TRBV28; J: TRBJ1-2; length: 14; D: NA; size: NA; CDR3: CASSSADRSYGYTF; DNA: TGTGCCAGCAGTTCCGCCGACAGGTCATATGGCTACACCTTC
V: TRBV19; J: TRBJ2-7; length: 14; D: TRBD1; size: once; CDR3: CASTRTGDTYEQYF; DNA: TGTGCCAGTACAAGGACAGGGGACACCTACGAGCAGTACTTC
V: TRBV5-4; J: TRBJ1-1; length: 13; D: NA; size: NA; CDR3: CASSYGGGTEAFF; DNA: TGTGCCAGCAGCTACGGGGGAGGGACTGAAGCTTTCTTT
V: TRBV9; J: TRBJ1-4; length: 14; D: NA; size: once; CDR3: CASSRDATNEKLFF; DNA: TGTGCCAGCAGCCGGGATGCAACTAATGAAAAACTGTTTTTT
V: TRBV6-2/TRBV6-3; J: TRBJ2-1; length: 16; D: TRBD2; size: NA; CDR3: CASSYFELAGGREQFF; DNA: TGTGCCAGCAGTTACTTTGAACTAGCGGGAGGCCGTGAGCAGTTCTTC
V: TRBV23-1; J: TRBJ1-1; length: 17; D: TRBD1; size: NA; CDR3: CASSQRPGQVGDTEAFF; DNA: TGCGCCAGCAGTCAAAGACCCGGACAGGTAGGGGACACTGAAGCTTTCTTT
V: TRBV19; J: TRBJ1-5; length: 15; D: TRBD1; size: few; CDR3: CASKDGTGRNQPQHF; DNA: TGTGCCAGTAAAGATGGGACAGGACGCAATCAGCCCCAGCATTTT
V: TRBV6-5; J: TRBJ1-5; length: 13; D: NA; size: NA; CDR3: CASSYSDSQPQHF; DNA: TGTGCCAGCAGTTACTCGGACAGCCAGCCCCAGCATTTT
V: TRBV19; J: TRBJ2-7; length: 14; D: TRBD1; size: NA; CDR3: CASAKWDRVDEQYF; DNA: TGTGCCAGTGCGAAGTGGGACAGGGTTGACGAGCAGTACTTC
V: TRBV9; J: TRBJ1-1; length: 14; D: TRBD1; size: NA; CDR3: CASSAQGVDTEAFF; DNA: TGTGCCAGCAGCGCACAGGGGGTGGACACTGAAGCTTTCTTT
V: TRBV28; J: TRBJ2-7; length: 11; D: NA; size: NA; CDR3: CASSLRYEQYF; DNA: TGTGCCAGCAGTTTGAGGTACGAGCAGTACTTC
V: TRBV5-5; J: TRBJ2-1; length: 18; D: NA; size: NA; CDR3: CASSLGGGGGPSYNEQFF; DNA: TGTGCCAGCAGCTTGGGGGGTGGCGGGGGCCCTTCCTACAATGAGCAGTTCTTC
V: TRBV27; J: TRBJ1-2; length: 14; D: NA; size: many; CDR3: CASRGGALRYGYTF; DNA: TGTGCCAGCCGAGGAGGGGCCCTACGCTATGGCTACACCTTC
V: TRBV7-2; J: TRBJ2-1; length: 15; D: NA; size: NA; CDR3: CASSFRENSYNEQFF; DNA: TGTGCCAGCAGCTTCCGAGAAAACTCCTACAATGAGCAGTTCTTC
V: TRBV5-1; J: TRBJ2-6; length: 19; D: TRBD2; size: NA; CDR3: CASSLGSGGSLSGANVLTF; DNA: TGCGCCAGCAGCTTGGGTTCGGGCGGGAGTCTTTCTGGGGCCAACGTCCTGACTTTC
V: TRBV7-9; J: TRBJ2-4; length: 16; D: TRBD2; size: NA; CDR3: CASSLTSGGAKNIQYF; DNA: TGTGCCAGCAGCTTGACTAGCGGGGGGGCCAAAAACATTCAGTACTTC
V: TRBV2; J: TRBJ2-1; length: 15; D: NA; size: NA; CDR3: CASGELPSSYNEQFF; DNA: TGTGCCAGCGGGGAGCTACCGAGCTCCTACAATGAGCAGTTCTTC
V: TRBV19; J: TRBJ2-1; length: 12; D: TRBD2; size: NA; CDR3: CASSIPGGAQFF; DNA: TGTGCCAGTAGTATCCCCGGGGGGGCGCAGTTCTTC
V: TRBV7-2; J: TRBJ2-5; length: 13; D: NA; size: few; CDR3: CASSLAGGETQYF; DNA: TGTGCCAGCAGCTTAGCGGGAGGAGAGACCCAGTACTTC
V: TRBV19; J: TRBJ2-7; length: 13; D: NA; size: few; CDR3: CASNPPNSYEQYF; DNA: TGTGCCAGTAACCCCCCTAACAGCTACGAGCAGTACTTC
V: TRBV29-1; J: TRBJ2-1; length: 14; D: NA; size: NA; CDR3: CSVGGSGSYNEQFF; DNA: TGCAGCGTTGGAGGTTCCGGGTCCTACAATGAGCAGTTCTTC
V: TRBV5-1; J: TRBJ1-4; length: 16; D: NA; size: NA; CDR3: CASSLAPDGNNEKLFF; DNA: TGCGCCAGCAGCTTGGCCCCGGACGGGAATAATGAAAAACTGTTTTTT
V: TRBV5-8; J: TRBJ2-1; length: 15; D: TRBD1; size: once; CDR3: CASSVGTGGYNEQFF; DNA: TGTGCCAGCAGCGTCGGGACAGGGGGCTACAATGAGCAGTTCTTC
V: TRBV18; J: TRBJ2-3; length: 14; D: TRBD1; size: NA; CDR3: CASSPRQGANTQYF; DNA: TGTGCCAGCTCCCCCAGACAGGGGGCAAATACGCAGTATTTT
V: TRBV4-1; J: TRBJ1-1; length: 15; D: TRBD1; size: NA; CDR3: CASSPGQGNNPEAFF; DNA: TGCGCCAGCAGCCCTGGACAGGGAAATAATCCTGAAGCTTTCTTT